These 15 T cell receptor beta chains originate from one sample sequenced in a study of T cell responses to AZD1222 COVID-19 vaccine. Produced via immunoSEQ multiplex PCR; TCRdb's table is partial and in-frame only. In the table there are approximately 82,000 clones, 80% to 90% of which are singletons. The sequencing here drew on peripheral blood, taken on day 0 of AZD1222 vaccination. These receptors were taken from an adult in good health.

The rearrangement joins TRBV30 to TRBJ1-2; TRBD1 might be the D (6 bases). CDR1 and CDR2 (germline): GTSNPN, SVGIG (reference sequence). Trimming took off 8 bases at V and 7 bases at J, with 14 bases between the two ends. The CDR3 is made up of 11 amino acids. CDR3 DNA: TGTGCCAAATTGGGGGGCGTTGGCTACACCTTC. Its protein is CAKLGGVGYTF.

This clone was found once. The chain is built from TRBV5-4 and TRBJ2-3; 11 bases agree with TRBD2. CDR3 length: 15 residues. Germline V gene data show CDR1 as SGHNT and CDR2 as YYREEE (reference sequence). The ends lost 5 bases at V and 3 bases at J; junction bases unmatched: 5. This CDR3 reads CASSELAGATDTQYF. The CDR3 DNA reads TGTGCCAGCAGTGAACTAGCGGGGGCGACAGATACGCAGTATTTT. Looking up the rest from reference TRBV5-4 and TRBJ2-3 gives the full variable domain: ETGVTQSPTHLIKTRGQQVTLRCSSQSGHNTVSWYQQALGQGPQFIFQYYREEENGRGNFPPRFSGLQFPNYSSELNVNALELDDSALYLCASSELAGATDTQYFGPGTRLTVL.

This chain connects TRBV2 to TRBJ2-7; D remains unclear. The CDR3 is made up of 18 amino acids. V was shortened by 1 base and J by 5 bases, with 24 bases between the two germline ends. Per the germline V gene, CDR1 is SNHLY and CDR2 is FYNNEI. In DNA form, the CDR3 reads TGTGCCAGCAGTGAAGAGGGTAGTTTCCTTCGGATGATCCACGAGCAGTACTTC. Translation: CASSEEGSFLRMIHEQYF. The full variable domain, in which reference TRBV2 and TRBJ2-7 provide the parts outside the CDR3, is EPEVTQTPSHQVTQMGQEVILRCVPISNHLYFYWYRQILGQKVEFLVSFYNNEISEKSEIFDDQFSVERPDGSNFTLKIRSTKLEDSAMYFCASSEEGSFLRMIHEQYFGPGTRLTVT.

The V call is TRBV30, the J call TRBJ2-3; the D call may be TRBD1 or TRBD2 (6 bases each). Germline V gene sequence: CDR1 GTSNPN, CDR2 SVGIG (reference sequence). With 4 bases removed from V and 4 bases from J, the gap between germline ends came to 15 bases. The CDR3 has 14 amino acids. CDR3 sequence: CAWNPGAAADTQYF. In DNA, the CDR3 is TGTGCCTGGAATCCGGGGGCGGCGGCAGATACGCAGTATTTT.

This sequence joins TRBV5-1 and TRBJ2-5; D is perhaps TRBD1 or TRBD2 (6 bases each). The V end lost 0 bases, the J end lost 1 base, and 13 bases lay between the germline ends. This CDR3 has 16 residues. The germline V gene encodes CDR1 SGHRS and CDR2 YFSETQ. The CDR3 spells CASSLAGGRLQETQYF. The CDR3 nucleotides are TGCGCCAGCAGCTTGGCCGGGGGCAGGCTCCAAGAGACCCAGTACTTC.

The rearrangement joins TRBV4-2 to TRBJ2-7, with 16 bases aligning to TRBD2. This CDR3 has 18 amino acids. CDR1 and CDR2 (germline): LGHNA, YNFKEQ. Trimming took 4 bases from V and 3 from J; bases not matched to a gene: 9. DNA of the CDR3: TGTGCCAGCAGCCTCGGGACTAGCGGGGGGGGAAGGCTCTACGAGCAGTACTTC. Translation gives CASSLGTSGGGRLYEQYF.

The chain joins TRBV19 to TRBJ2-7; 8 bases are shared with TRBD1. V lost 6 bases, J lost 4 bases, and 5 bases stayed unmatched. CDR1 and CDR2 from the germline V gene are LNHDA and SQIVND (reference sequence). CDR3 length: 13 residues. CDR3 protein: CASRDRERYEQYF. CDR3 DNA: TGTGCCAGTAGGGACAGGGAGCGATACGAGCAGTACTTC.

This chain connects TRBV7-9 to TRBJ1-2, with 8 bases that match TRBD1. Trimming cost V 4 bases and J 7 bases; bases outside gene matches: 5. The CDR3 covers 13 residues. The germline CDR1 and CDR2 sequences are SEHNR and FQNEAQ (reference sequence). CDR3 in DNA: TGTGCCAGCAGCTCGGACAGGGAGGGTGGCTACACCTTC. Protein: CASSSDREGGYTF. The full variable domain, with the rest looked up from reference TRBV7-9 and TRBJ1-2, is DTGVSQNPRHKITKRGQNVTFRCDPISEHNRLYWYRQTLGQGPEFLTYFQNEAQLEKSRLLSDRFSAERPKGSFSTLEIQRTEQGDSAMYLCASSSDREGGYTFGSGTRLTVV.

The rearrangement uses TRBV7-9 and TRBJ2-2; weak D call: TRBD2 (6 bases). Germline CDR1 is SEHNR and CDR2 is FQNEAQ (reference sequence). V was trimmed by 5 bases and J by 3 bases, leaving 16 bases between them. This CDR3 has 16 residues. The CDR3 spells CASSAAGRSYTGELFF. The CDR3 DNA follows: TGTGCCAGCAGCGCGGCGGGGCGTTCCTACACCGGGGAGCTGTTTTTT.

The V gene is TRBV5-3, the J gene TRBJ1-4, with D possibly TRBD1 on 5 matching bases. TRBV5-3 belongs to the ORF category, with a function that is uncertain. There are 17 residues in the CDR3. V dropped 5 bases and J dropped 0 bases, with 17 bases sitting between them. The CDR3 here is CARRSEGTKATNEKLFF. Here the CDR3 DNA reads TGTGCCAGAAGATCCGAGGGGACCAAAGCAACTAATGAAAAACTGTTTTTT.

The rearrangement joins TRBV13 to TRBJ1-3, with D uncertain. Looked up from germline, CDR1 is PRHDT and CDR2 is FYEKMQ (reference sequence). Trimming removed 2 bases from V and 4 bases from J, with 6 bases in between. This CDR3 region has 13 residues. CDR3 DNA: TGTGCCAGCAGCTTATCCCTGGGAAACACCATATATTTT. Amino acids: CASSLSLGNTIYF.

The chain carries TRBV2 and TRBJ2-3; the D gene is possibly TRBD1 (6 bases). Germline CDR1 and CDR2: SNHLY and FYNNEI. The CDR3 loop spans 13 amino acids. The V and J ends lost 9 bases and 2 bases respectively, with 12 bases between them. DNA of the CDR3: TGTGCCAGTCCACAGGGCAACACAGATACGCAGTATTTT. It encodes CASPQGNTDTQYF.

This sequence joins TRBV19 and TRBJ1-1, with D perhaps TRBD1 (5 bases). This CDR3 spans 14 amino acids. The V end lost 7 bases, the J end lost 2 bases, and 14 bases lay between the germline ends. CDR1 is LNHDA, CDR2 SQIVND, per germline (reference sequence). The CDR3 loop reads CASTPGTVNTEAFF. The CDR3 DNA sequence: TGTGCCAGTACCCCAGGGACGGTTAACACTGAAGCTTTCTTT.

The V gene is TRBV11-1, the J gene TRBJ1-1; TRBD1 might be the D (5 bases). Trimming stripped 7 bases from V and 3 bases from J, with 15 bases between. The V gene's germline CDR1 is SGHAT and CDR2 FQDESV (reference sequence). This CDR3 is built from 14 residues. CDR3 nucleotides: TGTGCCAGCAACAAAAGGCGGGGGGACACTGAAGCTTTCTTT. Its protein product is CASNKRRGDTEAFF.

This chain connects TRBV7-2 to TRBJ1-1; D is undetermined. Germline CDR1 SGHTA, CDR2 FQGNSA. Trimming took 2 bases from V and 1 from J, leaving 8 bases between them. This CDR3 is built from 14 residues. The DNA for the CDR3 is TGTGCCAGCAGCTTAATAGCAGCGAACACTGAAGCTTTCTTT. It codes for CASSLIAANTEAFF.